What follows describes a single T cell receptor (beta chain). Between the trimmed V and J ends, which lost 5 bases and 7 bases, there was a span of 9 bases. CDR1 is MNHNY and CDR2 is SVGAGI in the germline V gene (reference sequence). The CDR3 is 11 amino acids. The data are from a study of T-cell memory formation after mild COVID-19. TCRalpha and TCRbeta libraries used 5'RACE with constant-segment primers and UMIs. TCRdb re-analysed the 5' RACE reads in MiXCR, keeping a single row per CDR3 protein. Of under 50,000 distinct CDR3 sequences listed, roughly a quarter are singletons. This receptor was identified in a man younger than 30 who had mild COVID-19 (a few samples of this study predate the infection). Cell type and time point are not known. Sequenced sample: PBMCs or a T cell subset sorted from them (not recorded which). This chain connects TRBV6-6 to TRBJ2-7; D remains unclear. The CDR3 sequence is CASSLAREQYF. In DNA, the CDR3 is TGTGCCAGCAGTCTCGCCCGGGAGCAGTACTTC.